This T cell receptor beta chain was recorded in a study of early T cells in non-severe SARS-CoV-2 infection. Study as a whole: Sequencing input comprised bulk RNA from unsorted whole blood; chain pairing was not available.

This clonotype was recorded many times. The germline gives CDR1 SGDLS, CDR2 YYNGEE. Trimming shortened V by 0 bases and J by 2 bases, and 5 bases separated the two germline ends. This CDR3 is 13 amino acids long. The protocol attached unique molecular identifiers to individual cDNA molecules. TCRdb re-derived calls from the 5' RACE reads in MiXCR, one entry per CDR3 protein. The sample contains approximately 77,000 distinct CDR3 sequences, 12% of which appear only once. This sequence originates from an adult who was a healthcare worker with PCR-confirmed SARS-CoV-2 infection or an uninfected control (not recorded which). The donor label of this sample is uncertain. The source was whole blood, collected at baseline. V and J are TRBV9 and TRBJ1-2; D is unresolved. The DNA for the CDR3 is TGTGCCAGCAGCGTAGTAGAAAACTATGGCTACACCTTC. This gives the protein CASSVVENYGYTF.